The TCR beta chain under discussion was sequenced for a study of T cell changes during pregnancy in multiple sclerosis. CDR3 length equals 15 residues. This clone was recorded once. Generated by immunoSEQ multiplex PCR, the TCRdb table keeps only in-frame clones and is missing some. The repertoire holds 45,000 to 50,000 clones, more than 85% seen once, with 2% to 2.5% in the top ten. The starting material was peripheral blood, obtained in the third trimester of pregnancy. The chain carries TRBV21-1 and TRBJ1-4; the table's D call of TRBD1 was not tested on the DNA. TRBV21-1 is an annotated pseudogene. The receptor was isolated from a female donor with multiple sclerosis, enrolled in a pregnancy study. Here the CDR3 DNA reads TGTGCCAGCAGCGAGCCCCGGGACAGGGGTGAAAAACTGTTTTTT. Protein sequence: CASSEPRDRGEKLFF.